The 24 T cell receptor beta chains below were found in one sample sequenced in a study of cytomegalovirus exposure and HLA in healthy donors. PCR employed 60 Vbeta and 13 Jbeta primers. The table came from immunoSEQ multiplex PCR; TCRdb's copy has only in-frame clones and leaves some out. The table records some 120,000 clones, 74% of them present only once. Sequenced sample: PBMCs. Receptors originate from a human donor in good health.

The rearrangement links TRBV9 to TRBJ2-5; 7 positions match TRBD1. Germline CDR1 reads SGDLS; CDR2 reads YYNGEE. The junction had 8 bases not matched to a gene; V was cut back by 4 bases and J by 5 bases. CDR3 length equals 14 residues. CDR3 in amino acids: CASSYRQGGETQYF. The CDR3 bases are TGTGCCAGCAGCTATCGACAGGGTGGGGAGACCCAGTACTTC.

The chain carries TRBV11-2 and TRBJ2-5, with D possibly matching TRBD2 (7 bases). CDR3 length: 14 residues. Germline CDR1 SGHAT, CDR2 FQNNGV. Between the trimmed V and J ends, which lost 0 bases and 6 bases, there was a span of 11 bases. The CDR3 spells CASSLDRGAKTQYF. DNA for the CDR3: TGTGCCAGCAGCTTAGATCGGGGGGCGAAGACCCAGTACTTC.

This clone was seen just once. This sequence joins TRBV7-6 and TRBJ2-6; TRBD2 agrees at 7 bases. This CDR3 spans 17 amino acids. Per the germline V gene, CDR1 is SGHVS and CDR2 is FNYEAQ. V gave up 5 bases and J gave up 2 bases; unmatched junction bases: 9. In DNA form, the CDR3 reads TGTGCCAGCAGCCCGGGCGGGGGTTGGGCTGGGGCCAACGTCCTGACTTTC. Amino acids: CASSPGGGWAGANVLTF.

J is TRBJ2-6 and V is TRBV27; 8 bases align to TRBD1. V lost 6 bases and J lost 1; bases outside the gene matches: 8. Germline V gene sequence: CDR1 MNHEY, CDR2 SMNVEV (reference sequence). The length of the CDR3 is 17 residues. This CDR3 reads CASSVRTGKSGANVLTF. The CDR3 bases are TGTGCCAGCAGCGTCAGGACAGGGAAGTCTGGGGCCAACGTCCTGACTTTC.

The CDR3 DNA is TGTGCCAGCTCCCAGGAGGAGCATGAGCAGTTCTTC. Translating gives CASSQEEHEQFF. This chain links TRBV18 with TRBJ2-1, with a tentative D call TRBD2 (5 bases). The CDR3 runs 12 residues. The V gene's germline CDR1 is KGHSH and CDR2 LQKENI. Trimming shortened V by 6 bases and J by 8 bases, and 11 bases separated the two germline ends.

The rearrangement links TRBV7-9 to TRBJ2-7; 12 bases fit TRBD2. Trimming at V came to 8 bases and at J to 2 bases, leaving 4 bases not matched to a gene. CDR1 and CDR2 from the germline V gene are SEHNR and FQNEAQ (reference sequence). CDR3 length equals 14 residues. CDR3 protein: CASGTSGLPYEQYF. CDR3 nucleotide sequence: TGTGCCAGCGGGACTAGCGGGCTTCCCTACGAGCAGTACTTC.

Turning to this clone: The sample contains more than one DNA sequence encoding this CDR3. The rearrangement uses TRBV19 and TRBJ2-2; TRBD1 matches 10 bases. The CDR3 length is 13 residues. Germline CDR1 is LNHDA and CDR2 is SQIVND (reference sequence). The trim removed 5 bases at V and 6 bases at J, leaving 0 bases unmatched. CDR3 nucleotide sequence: TGTGCCAGTAGTGGGACAGGGGCCGGGGAGCTGTTTTTT. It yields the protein CASSGTGAGELFF.

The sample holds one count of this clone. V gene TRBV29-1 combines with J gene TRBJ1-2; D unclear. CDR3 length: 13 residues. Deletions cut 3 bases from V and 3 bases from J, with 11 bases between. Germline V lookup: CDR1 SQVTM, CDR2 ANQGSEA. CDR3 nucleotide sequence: TGCAGCGTTGAGGACTTTAACGACTATGGCTACACCTTC. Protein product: CSVEDFNDYGYTF. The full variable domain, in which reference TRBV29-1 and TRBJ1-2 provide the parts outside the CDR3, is SAVISQKPSRDICQRGTSLTIQCQVDSQVTMMFWYRQQPGQSLTLIATANQGSEATYESGFVIDKFPISRPNLTFSTLTVSNMSPEDSSIYLCSVEDFNDYGYTFGSGTRLTVV.

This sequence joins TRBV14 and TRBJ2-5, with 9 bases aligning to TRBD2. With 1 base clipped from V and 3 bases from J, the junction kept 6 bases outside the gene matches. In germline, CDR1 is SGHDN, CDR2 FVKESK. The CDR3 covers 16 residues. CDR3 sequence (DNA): TGTGCCAGCAGCCAAGTCGGCGGGAGGGCCGAAGAGACCCAGTACTTC. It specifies CASSQVGGRAEETQYF. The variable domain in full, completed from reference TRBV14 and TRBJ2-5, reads EAGVTQFPSHSVIEKGQTVTLRCDPISGHDNLYWYRRVMGKEIKFLLHFVKESKQDESGMPNNRFLAERTGGTYSTLKVQPAELEDSGVYFCASSQVGGRAEETQYFGPGTRLLVL.

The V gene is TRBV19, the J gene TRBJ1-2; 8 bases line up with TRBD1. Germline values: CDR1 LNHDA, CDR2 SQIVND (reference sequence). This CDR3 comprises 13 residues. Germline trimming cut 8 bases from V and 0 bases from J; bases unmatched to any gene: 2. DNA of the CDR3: TGTGCCAGTCAGGACAGGGCTAACTATGGCTACACCTTC. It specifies CASQDRANYGYTF.

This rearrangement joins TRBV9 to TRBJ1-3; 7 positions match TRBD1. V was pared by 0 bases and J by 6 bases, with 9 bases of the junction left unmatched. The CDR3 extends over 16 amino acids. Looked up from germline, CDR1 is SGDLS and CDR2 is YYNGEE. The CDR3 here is CASSVGDSIRLNTIYF. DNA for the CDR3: TGTGCCAGCAGCGTAGGGGACAGTATACGGCTAAACACCATATATTTT.

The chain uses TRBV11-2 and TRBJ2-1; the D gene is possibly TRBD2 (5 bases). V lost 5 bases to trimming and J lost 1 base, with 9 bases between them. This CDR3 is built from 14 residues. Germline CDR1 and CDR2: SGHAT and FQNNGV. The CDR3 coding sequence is TGTGCCAGCAGCCCCCGGGGTTCCTACAATGAGCAGTTCTTC. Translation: CASSPRGSYNEQFF.

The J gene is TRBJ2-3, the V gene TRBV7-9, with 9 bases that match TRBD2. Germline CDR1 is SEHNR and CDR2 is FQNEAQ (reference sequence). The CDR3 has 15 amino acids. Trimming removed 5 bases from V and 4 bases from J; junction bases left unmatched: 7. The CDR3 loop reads CASSLGVAGADTQYF. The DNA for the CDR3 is TGTGCCAGCAGCCTTGGGGTAGCGGGAGCAGATACGCAGTATTTT.

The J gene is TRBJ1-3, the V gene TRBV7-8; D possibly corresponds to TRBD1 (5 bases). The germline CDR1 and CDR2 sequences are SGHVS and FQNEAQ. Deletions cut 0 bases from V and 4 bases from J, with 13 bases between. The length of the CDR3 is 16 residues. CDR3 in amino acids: CASSLAQAQGGNTIYF. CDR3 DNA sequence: TGTGCCAGCAGCTTAGCTCAGGCGCAGGGAGGAAACACCATATATTTT.

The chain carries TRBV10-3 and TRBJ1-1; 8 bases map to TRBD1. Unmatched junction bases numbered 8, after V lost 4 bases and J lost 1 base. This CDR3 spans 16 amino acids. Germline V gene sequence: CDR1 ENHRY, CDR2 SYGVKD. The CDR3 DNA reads TGTGCCATCAGTGGACGGACAGGGCATAGGAACACTGAAGCTTTCTTT. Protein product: CAISGRTGHRNTEAFF.

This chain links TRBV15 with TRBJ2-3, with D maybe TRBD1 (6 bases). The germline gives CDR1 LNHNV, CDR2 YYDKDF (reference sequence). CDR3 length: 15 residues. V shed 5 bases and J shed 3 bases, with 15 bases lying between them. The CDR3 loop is CATSGDTIGTDTQYF. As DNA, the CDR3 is TGTGCCACCAGCGGGGACACAATCGGGACAGATACGCAGTATTTT.

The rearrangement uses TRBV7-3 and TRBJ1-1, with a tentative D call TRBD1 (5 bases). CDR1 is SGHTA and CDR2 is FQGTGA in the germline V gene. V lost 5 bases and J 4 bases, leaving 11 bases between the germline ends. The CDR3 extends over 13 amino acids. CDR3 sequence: CASSRGEGTEAFF. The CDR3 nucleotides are TGTGCCAGCAGCCGGGGGGAAGGCACTGAAGCTTTCTTT.

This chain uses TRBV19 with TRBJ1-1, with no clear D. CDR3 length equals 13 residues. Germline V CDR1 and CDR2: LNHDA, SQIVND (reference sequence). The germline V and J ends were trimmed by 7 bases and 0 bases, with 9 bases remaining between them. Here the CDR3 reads CASNSVMNTEAFF. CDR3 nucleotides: TGTGCCAGTAACTCCGTGATGAACACTGAAGCTTTCTTT. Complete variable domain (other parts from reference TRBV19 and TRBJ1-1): DGGITQSPKYLFRKEGQNVTLSCEQNLNHDAMYWYRQDPGQGLRLIYYSQIVNDFQKGDIAEGYSVSREKKESFPLTVTSAQKNPTAFYLCASNSVMNTEAFFGQGTRLTVV.

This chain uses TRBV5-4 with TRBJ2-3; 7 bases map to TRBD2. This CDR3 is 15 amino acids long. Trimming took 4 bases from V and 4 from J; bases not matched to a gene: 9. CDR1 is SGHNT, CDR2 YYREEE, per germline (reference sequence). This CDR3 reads CASSPGGLGSDTQYF. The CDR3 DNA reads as TGTGCCAGCAGCCCCGGGGGGTTAGGGTCAGATACGCAGTATTTT. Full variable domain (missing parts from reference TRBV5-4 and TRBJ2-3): ETGVTQSPTHLIKTRGQQVTLRCSSQSGHNTVSWYQQALGQGPQFIFQYYREEENGRGNFPPRFSGLQFPNYSSELNVNALELDDSALYLCASSPGGLGSDTQYFGPGTRLTVL.

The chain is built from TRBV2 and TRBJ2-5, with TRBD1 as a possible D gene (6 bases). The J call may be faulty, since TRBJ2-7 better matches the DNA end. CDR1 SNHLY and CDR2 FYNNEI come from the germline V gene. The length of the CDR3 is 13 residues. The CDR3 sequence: CATADTGNYEQYF. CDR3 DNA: TGTGCCACCGCAGATACAGGGAACTACGAGCAGTACTTC.

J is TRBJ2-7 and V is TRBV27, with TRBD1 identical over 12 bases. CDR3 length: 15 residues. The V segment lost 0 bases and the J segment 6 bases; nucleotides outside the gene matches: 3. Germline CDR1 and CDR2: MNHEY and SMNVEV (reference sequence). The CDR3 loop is CASSLSGTGGCEQYF. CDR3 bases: TGTGCCAGCAGTTTATCAGGGACAGGGGGCTGCGAGCAGTACTTC.

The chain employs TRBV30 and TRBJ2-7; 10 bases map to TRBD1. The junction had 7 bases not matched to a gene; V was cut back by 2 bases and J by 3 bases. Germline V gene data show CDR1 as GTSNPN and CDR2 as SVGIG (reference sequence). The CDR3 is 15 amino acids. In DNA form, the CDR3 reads TGTGCCTGGAGTAGAACCGGGACAGGGGTCTACGAGCAGTACTTC. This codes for CAWSRTGTGVYEQYF.

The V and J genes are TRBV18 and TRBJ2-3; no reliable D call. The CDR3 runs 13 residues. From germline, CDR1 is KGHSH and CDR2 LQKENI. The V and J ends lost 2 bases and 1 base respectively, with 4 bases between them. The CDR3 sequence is CASSPGRTDTQYF. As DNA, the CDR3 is TGTGCCAGCTCACCAGGGCGCACAGATACGCAGTATTTT.

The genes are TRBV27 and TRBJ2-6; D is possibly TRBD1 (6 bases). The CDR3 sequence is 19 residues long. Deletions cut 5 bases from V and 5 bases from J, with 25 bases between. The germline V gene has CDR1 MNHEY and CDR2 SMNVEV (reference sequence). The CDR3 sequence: CASSPMKRRTGIWANVLTF. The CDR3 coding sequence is TGTGCCAGCAGTCCGATGAAAAGACGCACAGGGATCTGGGCCAACGTCCTGACTTTC.